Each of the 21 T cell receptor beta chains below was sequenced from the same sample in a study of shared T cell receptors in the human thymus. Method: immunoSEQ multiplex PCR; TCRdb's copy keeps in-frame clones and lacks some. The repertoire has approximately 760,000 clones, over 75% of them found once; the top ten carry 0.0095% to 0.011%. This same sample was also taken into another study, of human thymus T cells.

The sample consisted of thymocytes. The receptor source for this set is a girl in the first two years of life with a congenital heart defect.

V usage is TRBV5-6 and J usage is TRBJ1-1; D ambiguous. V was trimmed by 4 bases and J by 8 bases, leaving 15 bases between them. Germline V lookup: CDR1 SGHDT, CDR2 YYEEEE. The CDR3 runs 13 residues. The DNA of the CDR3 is TGTGCCAGCAGCATCCAAGCCCGGTCCGAAGCTTTCTTT. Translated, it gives CASSIQARSEAFF.

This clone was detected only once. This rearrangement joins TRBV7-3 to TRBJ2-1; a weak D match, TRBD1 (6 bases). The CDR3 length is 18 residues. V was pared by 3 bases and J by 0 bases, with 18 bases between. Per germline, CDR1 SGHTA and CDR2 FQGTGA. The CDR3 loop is CASSLYRGGGGSYNEQFF. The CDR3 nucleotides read TGTGCCAGCAGCTTGTACCGTGGTGGGGGCGGCTCCTACAATGAGCAGTTCTTC.

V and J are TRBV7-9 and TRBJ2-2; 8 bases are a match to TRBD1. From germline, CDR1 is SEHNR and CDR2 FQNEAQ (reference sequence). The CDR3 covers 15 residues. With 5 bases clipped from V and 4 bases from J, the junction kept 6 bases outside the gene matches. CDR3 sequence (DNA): TGTGCCAGCAGCGCCAGGGGGCCGTCCACCGGGGAGCTGTTTTTT. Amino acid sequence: CASSARGPSTGELFF.

As DNA, the CDR3 is TGTGCCAGCAGCCAAGAATCGATCCCCCAGGGGATCGCCAAAAACATTCAGTACTTC. It yields the protein CASSQESIPQGIAKNIQYF. The V gene is TRBV7-9, the J gene TRBJ2-4, with a weak D call TRBD1 (6 bases). The germline V gene has CDR1 SEHNR and CDR2 FQNEAQ (reference sequence). V was clipped by 5 bases and J by 1 base, with 24 bases between them. This CDR3 has 19 residues.

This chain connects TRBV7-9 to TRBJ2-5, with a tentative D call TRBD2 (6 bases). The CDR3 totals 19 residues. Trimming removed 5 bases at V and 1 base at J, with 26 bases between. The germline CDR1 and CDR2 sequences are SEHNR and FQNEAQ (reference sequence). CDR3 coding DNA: TGTGCCAGCAGCCAAGGTTCGGGACTCCGGGCCGGGCGCCAAGAGACCCAGTACTTC. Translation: CASSQGSGLRAGRQETQYF. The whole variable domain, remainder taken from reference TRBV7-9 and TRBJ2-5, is DTGVSQNPRHKITKRGQNVTFRCDPISEHNRLYWYRQTLGQGPEFLTYFQNEAQLEKSRLLSDRFSAERPKGSFSTLEIQRTEQGDSAMYLCASSQGSGLRAGRQETQYFGPGTRLLVL.

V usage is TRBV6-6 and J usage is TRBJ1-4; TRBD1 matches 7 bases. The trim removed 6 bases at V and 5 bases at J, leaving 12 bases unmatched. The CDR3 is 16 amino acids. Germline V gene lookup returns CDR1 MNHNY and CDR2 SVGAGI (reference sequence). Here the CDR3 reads CASSTGTVKRNEKLFF. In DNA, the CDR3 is TGTGCCAGCAGCACCGGGACAGTGAAAAGAAATGAAAAACTGTTTTTT.

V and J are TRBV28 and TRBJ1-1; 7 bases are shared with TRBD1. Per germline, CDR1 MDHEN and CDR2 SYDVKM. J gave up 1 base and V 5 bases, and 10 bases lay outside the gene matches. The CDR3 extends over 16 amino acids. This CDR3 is CASSAQTGVGNTEAFF. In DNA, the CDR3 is TGTGCCAGCAGTGCCCAAACAGGGGTGGGGAACACTGAAGCTTTCTTT. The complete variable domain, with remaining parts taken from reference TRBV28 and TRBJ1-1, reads DVKVTQSSRYLVKRTGEKVFLECVQDMDHENMFWYRQDPGLGLRLIYFSYDVKMKEKGDIPEGYSVSREKKERFSLILESASTNQTSMYLCASSAQTGVGNTEAFFGQGTRLTVV.

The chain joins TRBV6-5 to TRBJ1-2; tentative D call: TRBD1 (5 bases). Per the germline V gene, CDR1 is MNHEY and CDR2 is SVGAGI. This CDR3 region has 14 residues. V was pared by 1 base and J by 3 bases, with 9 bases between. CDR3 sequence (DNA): TGTGCCAGCAGTTACTACCCAGGGCACTATGGCTACACCTTC. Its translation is CASSYYPGHYGYTF.

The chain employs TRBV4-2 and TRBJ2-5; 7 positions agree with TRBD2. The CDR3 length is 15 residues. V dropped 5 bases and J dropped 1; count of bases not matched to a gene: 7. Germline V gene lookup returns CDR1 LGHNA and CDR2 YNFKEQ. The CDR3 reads CASSATGTTQETQYF. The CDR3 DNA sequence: TGTGCCAGCAGCGCCACCGGGACTACCCAAGAGACCCAGTACTTC.

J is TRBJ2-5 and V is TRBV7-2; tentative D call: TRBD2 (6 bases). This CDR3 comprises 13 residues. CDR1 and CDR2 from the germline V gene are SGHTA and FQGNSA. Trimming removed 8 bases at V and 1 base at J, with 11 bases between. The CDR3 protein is CASRRGPQETQYF. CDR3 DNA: TGTGCCAGCCGGCGGGGCCCCCAAGAGACCCAGTACTTC.

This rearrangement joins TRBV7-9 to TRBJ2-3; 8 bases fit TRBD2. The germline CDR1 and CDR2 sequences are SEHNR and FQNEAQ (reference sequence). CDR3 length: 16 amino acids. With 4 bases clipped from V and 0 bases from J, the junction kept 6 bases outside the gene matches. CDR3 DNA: TGTGCCAGCAGCTCGAGGCGGGGGGCCAGCACAGATACGCAGTATTTT. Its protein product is CASSSRRGASTDTQYF.

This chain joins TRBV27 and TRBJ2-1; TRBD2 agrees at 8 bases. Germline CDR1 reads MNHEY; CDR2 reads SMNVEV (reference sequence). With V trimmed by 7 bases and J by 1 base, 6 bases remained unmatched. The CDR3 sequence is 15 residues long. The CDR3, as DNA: TGTGCCAGCAATACTAAGCGGGGGTCCTACAATGAGCAGTTCTTC. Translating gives CASNTKRGSYNEQFF.

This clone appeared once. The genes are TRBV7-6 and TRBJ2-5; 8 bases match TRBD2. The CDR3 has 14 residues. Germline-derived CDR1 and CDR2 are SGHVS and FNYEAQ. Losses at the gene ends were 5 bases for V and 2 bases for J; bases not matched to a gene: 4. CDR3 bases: TGTGCCAGCAGCCCACTAGCGGCACAAGAGACCCAGTACTTC. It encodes CASSPLAAQETQYF. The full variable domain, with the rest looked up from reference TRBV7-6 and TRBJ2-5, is GAGVSQSPRYKVTKRGQDVALRCDPISGHVSLYWYRQALGQGPEFLTYFNYEAQQDKSGLPNDRFSAERPEGSISTLTIQRTEQRDSAMYRCASSPLAAQETQYFGPGTRLLVL.

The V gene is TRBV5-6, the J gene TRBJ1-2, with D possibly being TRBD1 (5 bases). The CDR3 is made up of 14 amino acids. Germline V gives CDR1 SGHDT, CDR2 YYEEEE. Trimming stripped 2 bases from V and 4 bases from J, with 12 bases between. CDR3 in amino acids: CASSLEDRSYGYTF. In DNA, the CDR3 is TGTGCCAGCAGCTTAGAAGACAGATCCTATGGCTACACCTTC.

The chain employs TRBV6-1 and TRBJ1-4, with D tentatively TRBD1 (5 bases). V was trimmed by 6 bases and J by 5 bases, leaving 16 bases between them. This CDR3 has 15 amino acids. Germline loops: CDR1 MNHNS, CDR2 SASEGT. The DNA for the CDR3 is TGTGCCAGCAGCGGAACGTGGGGCCTAAATGAAAAACTGTTTTTT. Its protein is CASSGTWGLNEKLFF.

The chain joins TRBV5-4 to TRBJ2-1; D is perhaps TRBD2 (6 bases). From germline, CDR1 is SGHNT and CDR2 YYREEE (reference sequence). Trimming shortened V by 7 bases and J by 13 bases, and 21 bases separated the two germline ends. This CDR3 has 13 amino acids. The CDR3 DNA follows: TGTGCCAGCGGGGTCCCACGGGGCGGGGCACAGTTCTTC. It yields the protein CASGVPRGGAQFF.

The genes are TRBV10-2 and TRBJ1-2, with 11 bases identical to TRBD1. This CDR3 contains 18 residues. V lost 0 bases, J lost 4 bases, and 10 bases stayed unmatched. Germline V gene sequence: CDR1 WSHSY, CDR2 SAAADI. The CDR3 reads CASSESPGQGVLGYGYTF. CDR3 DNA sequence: TGCGCCAGCAGTGAGTCCCCGGGACAGGGGGTTCTCGGCTATGGCTACACCTTC.

CDR3 sequence (DNA): TGTGCCAGCAGCTCACCCCCGGGGACAGGGAGCGGGGATGGCTACACCTTC. This gives the protein CASSSPPGTGSGDGYTF. This chain joins TRBV7-9 and TRBJ1-2, with 9 bases that match TRBD1. The germline V gene encodes CDR1 SEHNR and CDR2 FQNEAQ (reference sequence). V trimming: 4 bases; J trimming: 6 bases; junction bases outside the gene matches: 15. CDR3 length equals 17 residues. Drawing the rest from reference TRBV7-9 and TRBJ1-2, the complete variable domain is DTGVSQNPRHKITKRGQNVTFRCDPISEHNRLYWYRQTLGQGPEFLTYFQNEAQLEKSRLLSDRFSAERPKGSFSTLEIQRTEQGDSAMYLCASSSPPGTGSGDGYTFGSGTRLTVV.

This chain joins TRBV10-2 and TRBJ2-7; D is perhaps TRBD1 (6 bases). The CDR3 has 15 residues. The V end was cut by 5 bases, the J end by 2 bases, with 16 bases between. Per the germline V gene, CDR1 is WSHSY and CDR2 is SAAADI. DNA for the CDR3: TGCGCCAGCAGTCAGGACAGAGACTTTACCTACGAGCAGTACTTC. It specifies CASSQDRDFTYEQYF.

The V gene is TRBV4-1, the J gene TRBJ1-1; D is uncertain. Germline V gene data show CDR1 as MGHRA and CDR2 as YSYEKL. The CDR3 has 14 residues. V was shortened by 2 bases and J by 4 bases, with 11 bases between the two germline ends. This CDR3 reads CASSQRHEGTEAFF. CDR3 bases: TGCGCCAGCAGCCAACGGCATGAGGGCACTGAAGCTTTCTTT.

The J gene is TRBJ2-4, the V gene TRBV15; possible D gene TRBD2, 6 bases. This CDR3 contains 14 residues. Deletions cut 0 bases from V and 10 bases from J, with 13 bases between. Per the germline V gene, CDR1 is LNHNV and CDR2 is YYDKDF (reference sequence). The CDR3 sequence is CATSRDRDGGIQYF. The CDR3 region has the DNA TGTGCCACCAGCAGAGATCGGGACGGGGGAATTCAGTACTTC.